This T cell receptor (beta chain) was sequenced during a study of spatial heterogeneity in lung cancer. Germline CDR1 SGHRS, CDR2 YFSETQ. Losses at the gene ends were 7 bases for V and 5 bases for J; bases not matched to a gene: 11. The CDR3 covers 14 residues. Stated time point: blood at routine non-recurrence follow-up after resection. Extraction of whole RNA from tumor, nontumor lung or frozen PBMC preceded unsorted sequencing. This clonotype was counted many times. TCRdb redid the calling of the 5' RACE reads with MiXCR, one entry per CDR3 protein. The sample carries about 52,000 distinct CDR3 sequences, around 7.7% recorded once.

Source: PBMCs, taken at follow-up. The chain carries TRBV5-1 and TRBJ2-5, with 7 bases aligning to TRBD1. The receptor's source is a female donor with early-stage non-small cell lung cancer. The chain's CDR3 is CASGDRVVGETQYF. The CDR3 nucleotides read TGCGCCAGCGGTGACAGGGTAGTCGGGGAGACCCAGTACTTC. Supplemented by reference TRBV5-1 and TRBJ2-5, the full variable domain reads KAGVTQTPRYLIKTRGQQVTLSCSPISGHRSVSWYQQTPGQGLQFLFEYFSETQRNKGNFPGRFSGRQFSNSRSEMNVSTLELGDSALYLCASGDRVVGETQYFGPGTRLLVL.